This TCR beta chain originates from a study of vaccination effects on CD4 cells after COVID-19. Study background: Antigen-specific CD4+ T cells were expanded with viral peptide pools in the ViraFEST assay before sequencing. Early and late post-vaccination sampling was undertaken in a cohort of a few convalescent patients.

Notes on the study in general: Pronounced clonal contraction occurred in clones induced by infection and by vaccine late after vaccination.

CDR3 length: 16 residues. Profiling relied on immunoSEQ multiplex PCR, and the TCRdb table lists in-frame clones only, not all of them. The sample contains 35,000 to 45,000 clones, over 65% of which appear only once. About this clone: Its target is unknown.

Following 10 days of culture, CD4+ T cells were isolated. SARS-CoV-2 infected the person between March and December 2020, as confirmed by PCR. Two doses of BNT162b2 or mRNA-1273 vaccine were administered to participants. A half-volume exchange with IL-2 medium occurred on days 3 and 7. The rearrangement links TRBV12-2 to TRBJ2-4. TRBV12-2 corresponds to a pseudogene. The source of this sequence is a human donor who had a prior SARS-CoV-2 infection. The sequenced sample was CD4+ T cells from PBMCs cultured without peptide, obtained after COVID-19 vaccination. The CDR3 sequence is CASRLTDIRWVNIQYF. As DNA, the CDR3 is TGTGCAAGTCGCTTAACTGATATCCGGTGGGTGAACATTCAGTACTTC.